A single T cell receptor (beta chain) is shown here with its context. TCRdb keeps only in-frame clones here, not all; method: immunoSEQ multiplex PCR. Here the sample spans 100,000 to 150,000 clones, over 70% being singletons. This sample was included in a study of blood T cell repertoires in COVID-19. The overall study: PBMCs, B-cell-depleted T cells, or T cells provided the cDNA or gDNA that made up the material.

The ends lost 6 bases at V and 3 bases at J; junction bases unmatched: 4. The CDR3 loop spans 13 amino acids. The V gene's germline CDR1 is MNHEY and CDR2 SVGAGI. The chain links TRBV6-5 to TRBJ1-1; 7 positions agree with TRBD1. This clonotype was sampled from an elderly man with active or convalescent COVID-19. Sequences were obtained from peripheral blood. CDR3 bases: TGTGCCAGCAGAGGGGGCCGGGACACTGAAGCTTTCTTT. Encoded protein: CASRGGRDTEAFF.